Listed here are 16 T cell receptor beta chains from one sample, sequenced in a study of T cell changes during pregnancy in multiple sclerosis. Sequencing used immunoSEQ multiplex PCR; TCRdb keeps in-frame clones, though not all of them. The profile covers under 45,000 clones, with 80% to 90% appearing a single time and about 0.6% taken by the ten largest. Specimen: CD4+ T cells from peripheral blood mononuclear cells, collected in the first trimester of pregnancy. The origin of the receptors is a female donor with multiple sclerosis, enrolled in a pregnancy study.

The chain joins TRBV6-6 to TRBJ2-1; 10 bases map to TRBD2. The length of the CDR3 is 15 residues. Germline V lookup: CDR1 MNHNY, CDR2 SVGAGI (reference sequence). The V gene end was trimmed by 2 bases and the J gene end by 9 bases; junction bases not matched to a gene: 7. This CDR3 reads CASSYGTSEGVEQFF. DNA for the CDR3: TGTGCCAGCAGTTACGGGACTAGCGAGGGGGTTGAGCAGTTCTTC.

The J gene is TRBJ2-1, the V gene TRBV5-4; TRBD2 agrees at 9 bases. Germline CDR1 SGHNT, CDR2 YYREEE (reference sequence). The J segment lost 9 bases and the V segment lost 6 bases, leaving 13 bases of the junction unmatched. The CDR3 is 15 amino acids. In DNA form, the CDR3 reads TGTGCCAGCACCGTGGGACAGCGGGAGGTCGGTGAGCAGTTCTTC. Translation gives CASTVGQREVGEQFF.

The chain uses TRBV9 and TRBJ1-1; D may be TRBD1 (6 bases). There are 14 residues in the CDR3. The V and J ends lost 0 bases and 10 bases respectively, with 16 bases between them. Germline CDR1 reads SGDLS; CDR2 reads YYNGEE. The CDR3 protein is CASSVEGVSQAAFF. In DNA, the CDR3 is TGTGCCAGCAGCGTAGAGGGGGTGAGTCAGGCAGCTTTCTTT. Variable domain in full (rest from reference TRBV9 and TRBJ1-1): DSGVTQTPKHLITATGQRVTLRCSPRSGDLSVYWYQQSLDQGLQFLIQYYNGEERAKGNILERFSAQQFPDLHSELNLSSLELGDSALYFCASSVEGVSQAAFFGQGTRLTVV.

The chain joins TRBV21-1 to TRBJ2-5; the table's TRBD2 call for D was not verified on the DNA. TRBV21-1 constitutes a pseudogene. This CDR3 spans 15 amino acids. CDR3 nucleotide sequence: TGTGCCAGCAGCAAACCCTCCCCAAACTTGGAGACCCAGTACTTC. Encoded protein: CASSKPSPNLETQYF.

The count of this clone is one. This sample includes further DNA sequences coding for the same CDR3. V usage is TRBV2 and J usage is TRBJ2-5; the match to TRBD1 covers 10 bases. Germline CDR1 and CDR2: SNHLY and FYNNEI. Trimming removed 8 bases from V and 4 bases from J; junction bases left unmatched: 10. The CDR3 extends over 15 amino acids. The CDR3 loop is CASPKDRGRRETQYF. CDR3 in DNA: TGTGCCAGCCCAAAGGACAGGGGGAGGCGAGAGACCCAGTACTTC.

This chain joins TRBV6-1 and TRBJ1-1, with 11 bases lining up with TRBD1. The ends lost 1 base at V and 4 bases at J; junction bases unmatched: 5. The germline CDR1 and CDR2 sequences are MNHNS and SASEGT. CDR3 length: 16 amino acids. The CDR3 reads CASSEGFGQGATEAFF. CDR3 bases: TGTGCCAGCAGTGAAGGGTTCGGACAGGGGGCCACTGAAGCTTTCTTT.

This rearrangement joins TRBV4-2 to TRBJ1-3; tentative D call: TRBD1 (5 bases). This CDR3 region has 14 residues. Between the trimmed V and J ends, which lost 11 bases and 2 bases, there was a span of 16 bases. Germline CDR1 reads LGHNA; CDR2 reads YNFKEQ. The CDR3 sequence is CACTGGLTGNTIYF. CDR3 in DNA: TGTGCCTGCACTGGGGGACTTACTGGAAACACCATATATTTT.

The rearrangement links TRBV19 to TRBJ2-7; no clear D. V was pared by 3 bases and J by 2 bases, with 11 bases between. The CDR3 is 14 amino acids. Germline V CDR1 and CDR2: LNHDA, SQIVND (reference sequence). This CDR3 reads CASSIEIATYEQYF. The DNA of the CDR3 is TGTGCCAGTAGTATCGAAATTGCGACCTACGAGCAGTACTTC.

The chain combines TRBV2 with TRBJ1-5, with 8 nucleotides matching TRBD1. V dropped 3 bases and J dropped 1; count of bases not matched to a gene: 14. Germline V gene sequence: CDR1 SNHLY, CDR2 FYNNEI. The CDR3 is 19 residues long. CDR3 residues: CASSERSRYGQGSNQPQHF. CDR3 nucleotide sequence: TGTGCCAGCAGTGAGCGGTCCCGGTACGGACAGGGCAGCAATCAGCCCCAGCATTTT.

The chain combines TRBV6-1 with TRBJ2-2; 10 nucleotides align to TRBD1. The CDR3 length is 15 residues. Germline CDR1 is MNHNS and CDR2 is SASEGT. V gave up 8 bases and J gave up 6 bases; unmatched junction bases: 9. This CDR3 reads CASCDRGRRPGELFF. CDR3 sequence (DNA): TGTGCCAGCTGCGACAGGGGGCGGCGACCCGGGGAGCTGTTTTTT.

This clone has a handful of counts. The V call is TRBV6-1, the J call TRBJ1-1; D is unclear. Germline values: CDR1 MNHNS, CDR2 SASEGT. The CDR3 spans 13 residues. The V and J ends lost 7 bases and 2 bases respectively, with 11 bases between them. CDR3 protein: CASKEALNTEAFF. The CDR3 bases are TGTGCCAGCAAAGAGGCACTCAACACTGAAGCTTTCTTT.

The CDR3 here is CASSPRYRHNQQYF. The CDR3, as DNA: TGTGCCAGCAGTCCCCGATACCGACATAATCAGCAGTACTTC. The gene calls are TRBV6-5 and TRBJ2-7, with unresolved D. CDR3 length: 14 residues. V dropped 5 bases and J dropped 8 bases, with 19 bases sitting between them. Germline V lookup: CDR1 MNHEY, CDR2 SVGAGI.

The CDR3 sequence: CASSVSRANTGELFF. As DNA, the CDR3 is TGTGCCAGCAGCGTGTCCAGGGCAAACACCGGGGAGCTGTTTTTT. The rearrangement links TRBV6-5 to TRBJ2-2, with D possibly matching TRBD1 (5 bases). Germline-derived CDR1 and CDR2 are MNHEY and SVGAGI. Trimming pared 6 bases from V and 2 bases from J, leaving 13 bases between. This CDR3 region has 15 residues.

This clone was observed a few times. The chain links TRBV11-3 to TRBJ2-1; D may be TRBD2 (6 bases). This CDR3 spans 15 amino acids. The germline gives CDR1 SGHNT, CDR2 YENEEA. Trimming removed 2 bases at V and 7 bases at J, with 15 bases between. CDR3 bases: TGTGCCAGCAGCTTACGAGGGAGTGGGGGGAATGAGCAGTTCTTC. Translation gives CASSLRGSGGNEQFF.

V is TRBV15 and J is TRBJ2-5; D is undetermined. The V end lost 3 bases, the J end lost 4 bases, and 6 bases lay between the germline ends. Germline CDR1 and CDR2: LNHNV and YYDKDF (reference sequence). This CDR3 has 12 residues. CDR3 residues: CATSSRGETQYF. CDR3 sequence (DNA): TGTGCCACCAGCAGTAGAGGAGAGACCCAGTACTTC.

J is TRBJ2-1 and V is TRBV21-1; no check of the table's D call, TRBD2, against the DNA was made. TRBV21-1 is annotated as a pseudogene. The CDR3 is 13 amino acids. The CDR3 DNA is TGTGCCAGCAGCAGGGGGGGGTACAATGAGCAGTTCTTC. Its protein is CASSRGGYNEQFF.